Detailed here is one T cell receptor beta chain. Investigators reverse transcribed all isolated RNA, so they sequenced expressed TCRB transcripts. Sequencing used immunoSEQ multiplex PCR; TCRdb keeps in-frame clones, though not all of them. Among 900,000 or so clones listed, roughly 15% were seen once. The V gene end was trimmed by 4 bases and the J gene end by 6 bases; junction bases not matched to a gene: 7. Looked up from germline, CDR1 is SGHNT and CDR2 is YYREEE (reference sequence). The CDR3 has 14 residues. This specimen comes from a study of beta chain features in type 1 diabetes. The sequence derives from a woman aged 18-29 years in good health. The gene calls are TRBV5-4 and TRBJ2-1; 7 nucleotides line up with TRBD2. Sequencing was performed on naive CD4+ T cells from blood. The CDR3 is CASSHPGGGNEQFF. CDR3 DNA sequence: TGTGCCAGCAGCCATCCGGGAGGAGGCAATGAGCAGTTCTTC.